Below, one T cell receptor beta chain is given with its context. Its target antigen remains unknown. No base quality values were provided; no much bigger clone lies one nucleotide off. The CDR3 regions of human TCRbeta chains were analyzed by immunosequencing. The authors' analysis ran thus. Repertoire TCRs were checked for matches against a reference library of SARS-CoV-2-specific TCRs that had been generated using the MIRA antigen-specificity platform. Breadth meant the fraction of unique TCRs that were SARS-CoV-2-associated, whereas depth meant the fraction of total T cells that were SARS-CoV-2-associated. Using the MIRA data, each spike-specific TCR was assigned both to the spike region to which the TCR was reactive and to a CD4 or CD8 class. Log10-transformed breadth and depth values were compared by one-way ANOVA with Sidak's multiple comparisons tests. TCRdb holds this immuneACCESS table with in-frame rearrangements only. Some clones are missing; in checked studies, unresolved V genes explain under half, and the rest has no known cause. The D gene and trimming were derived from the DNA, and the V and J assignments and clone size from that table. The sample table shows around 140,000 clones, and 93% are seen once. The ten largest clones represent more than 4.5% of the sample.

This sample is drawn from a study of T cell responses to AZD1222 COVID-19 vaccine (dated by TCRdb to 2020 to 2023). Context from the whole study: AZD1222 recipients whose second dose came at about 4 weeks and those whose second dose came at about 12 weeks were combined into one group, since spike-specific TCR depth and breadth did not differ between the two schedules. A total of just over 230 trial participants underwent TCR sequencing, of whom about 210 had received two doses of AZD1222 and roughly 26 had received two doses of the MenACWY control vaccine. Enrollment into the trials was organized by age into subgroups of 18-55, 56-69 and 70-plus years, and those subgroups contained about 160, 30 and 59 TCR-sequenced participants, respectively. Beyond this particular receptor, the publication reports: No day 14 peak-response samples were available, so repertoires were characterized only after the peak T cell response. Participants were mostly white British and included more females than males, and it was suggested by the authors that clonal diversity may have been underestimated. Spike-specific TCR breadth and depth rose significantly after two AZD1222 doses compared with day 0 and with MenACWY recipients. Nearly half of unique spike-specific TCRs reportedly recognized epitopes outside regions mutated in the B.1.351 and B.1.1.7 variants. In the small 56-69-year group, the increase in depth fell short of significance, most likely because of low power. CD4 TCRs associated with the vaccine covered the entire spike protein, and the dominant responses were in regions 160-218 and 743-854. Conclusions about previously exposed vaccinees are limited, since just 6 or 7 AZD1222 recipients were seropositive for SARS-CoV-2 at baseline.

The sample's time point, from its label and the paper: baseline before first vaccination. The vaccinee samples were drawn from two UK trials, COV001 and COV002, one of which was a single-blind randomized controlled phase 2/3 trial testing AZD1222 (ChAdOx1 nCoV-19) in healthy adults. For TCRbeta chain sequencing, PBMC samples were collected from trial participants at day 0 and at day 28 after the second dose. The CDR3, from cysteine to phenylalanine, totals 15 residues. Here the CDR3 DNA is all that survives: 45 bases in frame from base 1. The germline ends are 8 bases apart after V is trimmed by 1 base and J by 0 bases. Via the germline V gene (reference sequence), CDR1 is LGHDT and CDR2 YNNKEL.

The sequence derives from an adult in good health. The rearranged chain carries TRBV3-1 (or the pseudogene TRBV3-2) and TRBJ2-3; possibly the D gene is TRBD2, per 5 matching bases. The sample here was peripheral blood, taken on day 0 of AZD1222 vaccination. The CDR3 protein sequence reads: CASSQVRTSTDTQYF. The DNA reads TGTGCCAGCAGCCAAGTGAGGACTAGCACAGATACGCAGTATTTT.